The 20 T cell receptor beta chains below all came from one sample that was sequenced in a study of T cell clusters in autoimmune cytopenias. TRB rearrangements were amplified by touch-down multiplex PCR with mixed TRB-A/B primers. TCRdb re-called the multiplex PCR reads and gives one entry per CDR3 protein, without DNA. The sample holds around 2,200 distinct CDR3 sequences. TRB was amplified from about 250 ng of peripheral blood genomic DNA per sample. These data are also associated with another study on T cell repertoires in aging, cancer and after chemotherapy.

The specimen was peripheral blood. The source is a human donor in good health.

Considering frequency, this clonotype is medium-sized. The CDR3 region is CSARRRRGSDSPLHF. The chain recombines TRBV20-1 with TRBJ1-6; TCRdb outputs TRBD1, but without DNA this stays unchecked. CDR1 is DFQATT, CDR2 SNEGSKA, per germline (reference sequence). The CDR3 sequence is 15 residues long.

The chain couples TRBV14 to TRBJ2-1; the D gene TCRdb calls, TRBD2, cannot be checked with no DNA. The CDR3 loop spans 13 amino acids. Germline V gene sequence: CDR1 SGHDN, CDR2 FVKESK. This chain's CDR3 is CASSHQSGVRQFF.

By frequency, this clonotype registers medium-sized. CDR3 in amino acids: CASSYSSGGYNEQFF. V usage is TRBV6-2 or TRBV6-3 and J usage is TRBJ2-1; the D call of TRBD1 rests on TCRdb alone, since no DNA is present to check it. The CDR3 runs to 15 residues. CDR1 MNHEY and CDR2 SVGEGT come from the germline V gene.

Its frequency marks this clonotype as medium-sized. The chain is built from TRBV19 and TRBJ2-1; lacking DNA, the TRBD1 call made by TCRdb goes unchecked. The CDR3 has 15 amino acids. Germline V gives CDR1 LNHDA, CDR2 SQIVND (reference sequence). CDR3: CASSYRGSIYNEQFF.

Its frequency marks this clonotype as medium-sized. The chain employs TRBV6-2 or TRBV6-3 and TRBJ1-6; TCRdb lists TRBD1, though no DNA is available to test this call. Germline values: CDR1 MNHEY, CDR2 SVGEGT. CDR3 size: 14 residues. The chain's CDR3 is CASRTEGTNSPLHF.

The chain uses TRBV7-3 and TRBJ1-1; the D call from TCRdb, TRBD1, cannot be confirmed without DNA. This CDR3 has 15 amino acids. Germline-derived CDR1 and CDR2 are SGHTA and FQGTGA. This CDR3 reads CASSSQGRGKTEAFF. The full variable domain, in which reference TRBV7-3 and TRBJ1-1 provide the parts outside the CDR3, is GAGVSQTPSNKVTEKGKYVELRCDPISGHTALYWYRQSLGQGPEFLIYFQGTGAADDSGLPNDRFFAVRPEGSVSTLKIQRTERGDSAVYLCASSSQGRGKTEAFFGQGTRLTVV.

This clonotype is called medium-sized (0.01 to 0.1%) based on its frequency. The chain joins TRBV6-5 to TRBJ2-7. This CDR3 has 13 amino acids. CDR1 and CDR2 from the germline V gene are MNHEY and SVGAGI. The CDR3 sequence: CASSYSRDNKQYF.

Judged by frequency, this clonotype is medium-sized. The rearrangement joins TRBV30 to TRBJ2-1; TCRdb lists TRBD1, though no DNA is available to test this call. Per the germline V gene, CDR1 is GTSNPN and CDR2 is SVGIG (reference sequence). This CDR3 comprises 15 residues. This chain's CDR3 is CAWAVGGVNGNEQFF.

V gene TRBV2 combines with J gene TRBJ1-4. This CDR3 is 16 amino acids long. Germline values: CDR1 SNHLY, CDR2 FYNNEI. The CDR3 here is CASNQRGSRANEKLFF.

This clonotype is deemed medium-sized by its frequency. The chain combines TRBV20-1 with TRBJ2-1. The CDR3 is 12 residues long. Germline V gene lookup returns CDR1 DFQATT and CDR2 SNEGSKA (reference sequence). The CDR3 is CSARPGYNEQFF.

The CDR3 loop is CASQGLSGANVLTF. This sequence joins TRBV19 and TRBJ2-6; TCRdb's D call of TRBD1 is untestable without DNA. Germline-derived CDR1 and CDR2 are LNHDA and SQIVND (reference sequence). This CDR3 has 14 residues.

The V gene is TRBV6-5, the J gene TRBJ2-3; TCRdb's D call of TRBD2 is untestable without DNA. The CDR3 totals 15 residues. Germline assignment: CDR1 MNHEY and CDR2 SVGAGI. The CDR3 is CASSEASGSTDTQYF.

This chain uses TRBV28 with TRBJ2-3; TCRdb's D call, TRBD1, is unchecked because there is no DNA. The CDR3 length is 15 residues. Germline V gene sequence: CDR1 MDHEN, CDR2 SYDVKM. The CDR3 is CASSLRQGNSDTQYF.

The rearrangement links TRBV20-1 to TRBJ1-3. This CDR3 comprises 13 residues. CDR1 is DFQATT, CDR2 SNEGSKA, per germline (reference sequence). The CDR3 region is CSAPAVSGNTIYF.

This clonotype is medium-sized by frequency. The chain joins TRBV11-2 to TRBJ2-5. This CDR3 is built from 11 residues. The germline V gene encodes CDR1 SGHAT and CDR2 FQNNGV. The CDR3 protein is CASSLQETQYF.

The V call is TRBV20-1, the J call TRBJ2-3; no DNA is available, so the TRBD1 call from TCRdb remains unchecked. Per germline, CDR1 DFQATT and CDR2 SNEGSKA (reference sequence). The CDR3 has 15 amino acids. The chain's CDR3 is CSAEGRYRGLNTQYF.

By frequency, this clonotype registers medium-sized. The J gene is TRBJ1-1, the V gene TRBV14. This CDR3 has 15 amino acids. The germline V gene has CDR1 SGHDN and CDR2 FVKESK. The CDR3 protein is CASSQGGRFGTEAFF.

The rearrangement uses TRBV20-1 and TRBJ1-3. This CDR3 has 14 residues. Per the germline V gene, CDR1 is DFQATT and CDR2 is SNEGSKA (reference sequence). Here the CDR3 reads CSALTRALGNTIYF.

Its frequency marks this clonotype as medium-sized (0.01 to 0.1%). This chain uses TRBV18 with TRBJ2-1; checking the TCRdb D call of TRBD1 is not possible without DNA. The CDR3 sequence is 14 residues long. CDR1 and CDR2 (germline): KGHSH, LQKENI. This CDR3 reads CASSPGVGRDEQFF.

The V gene is TRBV7-9, the J gene TRBJ2-3. The CDR3 consists of 15 residues. Germline V gene sequence: CDR1 SEHNR, CDR2 FQNEAQ (reference sequence). The CDR3 region is CASSLAGATTDTQYF.